This T cell receptor (beta chain) emerged from a study of T cells after yellow fever vaccination. Study in general: The SMART-Seq v4 Ultra Low Input method served to prepare the low-cell-number fractions. Study-level findings and limits: Although the secondary response was weaker, it peaked faster, at day 5 versus 15. Detected again after the booster were most primary-vaccination clones, at 95% to 98% CD4 and 88% CD8.

The CDR3 consists of 13 residues. Germline V gene lookup returns CDR1 LGHNA and CDR2 YSLEER. The V end lost 1 base, the J end lost 2 bases, and 6 bases lay between the germline ends. As for this clonotype: Its antigen is unknown.

They built TCR cDNA with 5'RACE template switching, a step that put in a universal primer site and UMIs. TCRdb itself ran the 5' RACE reads through MiXCR, one entry per CDR3 protein. This table holds 300,000 to 350,000 distinct CDR3 sequences, 3% to 4.5% found once. The chain joins TRBV4-3 to TRBJ2-7; unclear D gene. This TCR derives from a man aged 18-30 years who received the YFV17D yellow fever vaccine. Sequencing was performed on PBMCs, taken 5 days after the yellow fever booster vaccination. CDR3 nucleotide sequence: TGCGCCAGCAGCCAAGGGGCCACCTACGAGCAGTACTTC. Translation: CASSQGATYEQYF.